This T cell receptor (beta chain) was observed in a study of T cells in Graves' hyperthyroidism and ophthalmopathy. Study at large: Peripheral blood was taken when the disease was first diagnosed, before any treatment began.

RNA transcripts gave rise to amplified TCR beta CDR3 regions. A first-round RT-PCR of the TCR CDR3 used the HTBI primer set. MiXCR, run by TCRdb on the multiplex PCR reads, gives a single entry per CDR3 protein. The sample holds around 760,000 distinct CDR3 sequences; about a third are singletons and the top ten take around 32%. Comment on this clonotype: Its target is not known.

Whole-study findings and limits: Blood samples included most of the expanded thyroid clonotypes exceeding 0.001.

The CDR3 runs 16 residues. Looked up from germline, CDR1 is MNHNY and CDR2 is SVGAGI (reference sequence). Trimming left V 5 bases short and J 1 base short, with 17 bases between. The specimen was blood. The origin of this receptor is a woman in her forties with Graves' hyperthyroidism. The chain is built from TRBV6-6 and TRBJ1-1; no firm D call. CDR3 bases: TGTGCCAGCAGTACTGGTCTATTCGTTCAGAACACTGAAGCTTTCTTT. Translating it yields CASSTGLFVQNTEAFF.